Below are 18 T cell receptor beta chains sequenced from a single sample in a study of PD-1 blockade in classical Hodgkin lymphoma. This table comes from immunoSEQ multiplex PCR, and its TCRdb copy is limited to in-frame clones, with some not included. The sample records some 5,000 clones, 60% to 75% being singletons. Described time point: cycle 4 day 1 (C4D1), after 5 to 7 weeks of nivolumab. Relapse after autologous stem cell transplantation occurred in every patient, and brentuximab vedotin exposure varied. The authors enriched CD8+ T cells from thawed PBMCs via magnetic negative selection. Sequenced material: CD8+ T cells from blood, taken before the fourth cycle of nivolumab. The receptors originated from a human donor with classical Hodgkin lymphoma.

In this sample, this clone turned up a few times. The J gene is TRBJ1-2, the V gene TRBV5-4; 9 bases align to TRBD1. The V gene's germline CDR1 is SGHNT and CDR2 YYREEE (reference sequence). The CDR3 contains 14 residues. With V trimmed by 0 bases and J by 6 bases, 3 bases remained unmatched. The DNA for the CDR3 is TGTGCCAGCAGCTTGGGGGACAGGGCGGATGGCTACACCTTC. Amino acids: CASSLGDRADGYTF.

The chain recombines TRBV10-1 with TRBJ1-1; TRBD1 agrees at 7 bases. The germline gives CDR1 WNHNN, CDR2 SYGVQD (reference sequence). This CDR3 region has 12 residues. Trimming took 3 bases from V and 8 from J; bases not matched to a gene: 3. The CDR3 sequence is CASSDLDREAFF. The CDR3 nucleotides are TGCGCCAGCAGTGACCTGGACAGGGAAGCTTTCTTT.

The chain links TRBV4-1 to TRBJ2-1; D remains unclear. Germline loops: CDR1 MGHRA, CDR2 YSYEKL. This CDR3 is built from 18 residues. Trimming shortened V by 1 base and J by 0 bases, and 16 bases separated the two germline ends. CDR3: CASSQGAVGLGSYNEQFF. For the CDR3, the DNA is TGCGCCAGCAGCCAAGGGGCCGTCGGATTGGGCTCCTACAATGAGCAGTTCTTC.

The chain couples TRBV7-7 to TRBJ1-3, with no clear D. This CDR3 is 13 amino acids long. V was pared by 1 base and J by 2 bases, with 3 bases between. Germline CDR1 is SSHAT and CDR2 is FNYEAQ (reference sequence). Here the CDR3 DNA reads TGTGCCAGCAGCTTAGGGCCTGGAAACACCATATATTTT. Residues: CASSLGPGNTIYF.

CDR3 coding DNA: TGTGCCAGTAGTATGGGCCTCGGAAATTATGGCTACACCTTC. As protein: CASSMGLGNYGYTF. V usage is TRBV19 and J usage is TRBJ1-2, with unresolved D. The V and J ends lost 3 bases and 5 bases respectively, with 13 bases between them. Germline values: CDR1 LNHDA, CDR2 SQIVND (reference sequence). This CDR3 has 14 residues.

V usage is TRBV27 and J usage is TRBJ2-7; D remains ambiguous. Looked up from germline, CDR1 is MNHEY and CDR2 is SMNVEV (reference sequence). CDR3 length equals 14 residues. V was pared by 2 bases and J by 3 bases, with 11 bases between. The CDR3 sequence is CASSLLFSSYEQYF. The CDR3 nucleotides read TGTGCCAGCAGTTTACTATTCTCGAGCTACGAGCAGTACTTC.

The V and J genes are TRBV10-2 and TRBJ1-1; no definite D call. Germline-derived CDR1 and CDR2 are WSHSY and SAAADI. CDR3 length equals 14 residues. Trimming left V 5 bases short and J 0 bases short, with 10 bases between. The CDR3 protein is CASSKDGMNTEAFF. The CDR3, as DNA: TGCGCCAGCAGTAAGGACGGGATGAACACTGAAGCTTTCTTT.

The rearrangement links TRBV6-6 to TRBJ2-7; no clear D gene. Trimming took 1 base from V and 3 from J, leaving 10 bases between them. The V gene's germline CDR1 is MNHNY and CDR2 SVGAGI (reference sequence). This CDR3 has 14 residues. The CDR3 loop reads CASSYFDSVYEQYF. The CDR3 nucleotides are TGTGCCAGCAGTTACTTTGACTCCGTCTACGAGCAGTACTTC.

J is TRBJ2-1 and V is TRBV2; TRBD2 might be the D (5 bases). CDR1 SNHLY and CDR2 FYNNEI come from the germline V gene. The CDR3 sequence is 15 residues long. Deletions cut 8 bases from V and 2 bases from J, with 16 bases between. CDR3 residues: CASEGTSRTYNEQFF. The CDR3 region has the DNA TGTGCCAGCGAGGGTACTTCGCGAACCTACAATGAGCAGTTCTTC.

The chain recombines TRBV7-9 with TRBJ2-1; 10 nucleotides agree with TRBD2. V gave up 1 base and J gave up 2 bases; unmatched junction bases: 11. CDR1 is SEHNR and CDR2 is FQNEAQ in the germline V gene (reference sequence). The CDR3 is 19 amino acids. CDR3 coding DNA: TGTGCCAGCAGCTTAGTAGGGCTAGCGGGAGTCCCTACCTACAATGAGCAGTTCTTC. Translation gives CASSLVGLAGVPTYNEQFF. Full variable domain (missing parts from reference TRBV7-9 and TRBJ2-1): DTGVSQNPRHKITKRGQNVTFRCDPISEHNRLYWYRQTLGQGPEFLTYFQNEAQLEKSRLLSDRFSAERPKGSFSTLEIQRTEQGDSAMYLCASSLVGLAGVPTYNEQFFGPGTRLTVL.

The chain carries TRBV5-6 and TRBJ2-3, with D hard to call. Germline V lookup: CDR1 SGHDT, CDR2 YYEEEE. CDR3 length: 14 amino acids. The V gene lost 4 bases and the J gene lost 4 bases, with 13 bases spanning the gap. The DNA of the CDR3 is TGTGCCAGCAGCCCTTCGATCACACCAGATACGCAGTATTTT. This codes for CASSPSITPDTQYF.

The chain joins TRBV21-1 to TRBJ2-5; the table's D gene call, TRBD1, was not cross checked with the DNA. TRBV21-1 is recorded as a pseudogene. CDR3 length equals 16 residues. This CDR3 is CASSTILHRGGETQYF. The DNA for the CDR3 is TGTGCCAGCAGCACCATTTTACACAGGGGTGGGGAGACCCAGTACTTC.

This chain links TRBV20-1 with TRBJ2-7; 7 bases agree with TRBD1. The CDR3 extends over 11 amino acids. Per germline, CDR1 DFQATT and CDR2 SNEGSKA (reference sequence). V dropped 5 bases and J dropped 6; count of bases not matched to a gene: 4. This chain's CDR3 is CSALTGPEQYF. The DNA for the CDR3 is TGCAGTGCTTTGACAGGGCCCGAGCAGTACTTC.

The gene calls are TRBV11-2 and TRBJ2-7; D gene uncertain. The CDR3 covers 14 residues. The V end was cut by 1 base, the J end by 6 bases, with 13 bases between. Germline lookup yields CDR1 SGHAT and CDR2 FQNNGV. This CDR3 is CASSLVYSEIEQYF. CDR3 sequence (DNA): TGTGCCAGCAGCTTAGTGTATTCAGAGATCGAGCAGTACTTC.

Here the CDR3 reads CATGVSDTQYF. The CDR3 DNA sequence: TGTGCCACCGGAGTGTCAGATACGCAGTATTTT. The rearrangement joins TRBV13 to TRBJ2-3; no clear D. Deletions cut 10 bases from V and 4 bases from J, with 9 bases between. The germline V gene encodes CDR1 PRHDT and CDR2 FYEKMQ (reference sequence). The CDR3 covers 11 residues.

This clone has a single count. The CDR3 spells CASSARAEGGRFSDTQYF. As DNA, the CDR3 is TGTGCCAGCAGCGCCCGCGCTGAGGGCGGGAGGTTCTCAGATACGCAGTATTTT. V usage is TRBV7-8 and J usage is TRBJ2-3; the match to TRBD2 covers 8 bases. With V trimmed by 5 bases and J by 4 bases, 17 bases remained unmatched. There are 18 residues in the CDR3. Germline loops: CDR1 SGHVS, CDR2 FQNEAQ.

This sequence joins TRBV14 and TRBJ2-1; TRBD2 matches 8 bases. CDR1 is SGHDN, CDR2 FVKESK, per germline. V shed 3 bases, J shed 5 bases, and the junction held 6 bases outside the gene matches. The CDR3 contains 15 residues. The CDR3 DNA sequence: TGTGCCAGCAGCCATAGGCGGGAGGTTCACAATGAGCAGTTCTTC. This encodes CASSHRREVHNEQFF. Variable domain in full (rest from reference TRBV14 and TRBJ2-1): EAGVTQFPSHSVIEKGQTVTLRCDPISGHDNLYWYRRVMGKEIKFLLHFVKESKQDESGMPNNRFLAERTGGTYSTLKVQPAELEDSGVYFCASSHRREVHNEQFFGPGTRLTVL.

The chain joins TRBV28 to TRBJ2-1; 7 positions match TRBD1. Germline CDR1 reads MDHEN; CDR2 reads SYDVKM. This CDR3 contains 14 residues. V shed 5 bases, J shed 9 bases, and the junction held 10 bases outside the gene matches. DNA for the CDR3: TGTGCCAGCAGTCCCCATGGACAGGTCGGTGAGCAGTTCTTC. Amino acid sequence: CASSPHGQVGEQFF.